The 8 T cell receptor beta chains listed next were all sequenced from one sample in a study of blood T cell repertoires in COVID-19. Clones were read by immunoSEQ multiplex PCR, and TCRdb kept only the in-frame ones, dropping some. This sample has about 190,000 clones, with about three quarters found just once. The sequenced material came from peripheral blood. These receptors originate from a woman older than 75 with active or convalescent COVID-19.

The chain carries TRBV18 and TRBJ2-7; D may be TRBD1 (5 bases). The CDR3 runs 14 residues. Germline assignment: CDR1 KGHSH and CDR2 LQKENI. V was shortened by 1 base and J by 6 bases, with 13 bases between the two germline ends. The CDR3 DNA sequence: TGTGCCAGCTCACCACGGCAGGGAAGAGGCGAGCAGTACTTC. It translates to CASSPRQGRGEQYF. Based on the CDR3 plus reference TRBV18 and TRBJ2-7, the full variable domain is NAGVMQNPRHLVRRRGQEARLRCSPMKGHSHVYWYRQLPEEGLKFMVYLQKENIIDESGMPKERFSAEFPKEGPSILRIQQVVRGDSAAYFCASSPRQGRGEQYFGPGTRLTVT.

The chain has TRBV24-1 and TRBJ1-1; 7 bases map to TRBD1. Germline values: CDR1 KGHDR, CDR2 SFDVKD. This CDR3 is 13 amino acids long. V dropped 5 bases and J dropped 6; count of bases not matched to a gene: 5. The CDR3 DNA is TGTGCCACCAGTGGATCGGGGACAGCTGAAGCTTTCTTT. As protein: CATSGSGTAEAFF.

The chain carries TRBV2 and TRBJ1-1; 7 bases line up with TRBD1. Unmatched junction bases numbered 16, after V lost 5 bases and J lost 1 base. CDR1 and CDR2 (germline): SNHLY, FYNNEI. There are 18 residues in the CDR3. This CDR3 reads CASSHKRSRTGQNTEAFF. The DNA for the CDR3 is TGTGCCAGCAGTCACAAACGCAGTCGGACAGGCCAGAACACTGAAGCTTTCTTT.

This chain links TRBV11-2 with TRBJ1-5, with 7 bases identical to TRBD1. The germline gives CDR1 SGHAT, CDR2 FQNNGV. The CDR3 consists of 15 residues. Unmatched junction bases numbered 5, after V lost 5 bases and J lost 1 base. The CDR3 DNA is TGTGCCAGCAGCCCAACGGGACAGAGCAATCAGCCCCAGCATTTT. Residues: CASSPTGQSNQPQHF.

The chain couples TRBV2 to TRBJ1-1; D is uncertain. Germline CDR1 SNHLY, CDR2 FYNNEI. V dropped 1 base and J dropped 0 bases, with 9 bases sitting between them. The CDR3 length is 15 residues. Here the CDR3 reads CASSEGEGMNTEAFF. The CDR3 DNA follows: TGTGCCAGCAGTGAAGGTGAGGGAATGAACACTGAAGCTTTCTTT. Looking up the rest from reference TRBV2 and TRBJ1-1 gives the full variable domain: EPEVTQTPSHQVTQMGQEVILRCVPISNHLYFYWYRQILGQKVEFLVSFYNNEISEKSEIFDDQFSVERPDGSNFTLKIRSTKLEDSAMYFCASSEGEGMNTEAFFGQGTRLTVV.

This sequence joins TRBV7-9 and TRBJ2-1; 10 bases line up with TRBD2. J lost 8 bases, V lost 7 bases, and 8 bases had no gene match. The CDR3 has 14 residues. From germline, CDR1 is SEHNR and CDR2 FQNEAQ (reference sequence). The CDR3 reads CASIQAGGRDEQFF. In DNA, the CDR3 is TGTGCCAGCATTCAAGCGGGGGGGCGCGATGAGCAGTTCTTC. The full variable domain, in which reference TRBV7-9 and TRBJ2-1 provide the parts outside the CDR3, is DTGVSQNPRHKITKRGQNVTFRCDPISEHNRLYWYRQTLGQGPEFLTYFQNEAQLEKSRLLSDRFSAERPKGSFSTLEIQRTEQGDSAMYLCASIQAGGRDEQFFGPGTRLTVL.

Comments on this clone: Compared with germline, one end of the junction differs, possibly owing to a read error. This chain links TRBV4-3 with TRBJ1-5; 10 positions agree with TRBD1. In germline, CDR1 is LGHNA, CDR2 YSLEER. CDR3 length equals 17 residues. CDR3 DNA sequence: TGCGCCAGCAGCCAAGAGTACCCGACAGGGGGCAAACAGCCCCAGCATTTT. This translates into CASSQEYPTGGKQPQHF.

This chain connects TRBV24-1 to TRBJ2-5, with no clear D. CDR1 KGHDR and CDR2 SFDVKD come from the germline V gene. The V end lost 4 bases, the J end lost 5 bases, and 10 bases lay between the germline ends. The CDR3 spans 13 residues. Written as DNA, the CDR3 is TGTGCCACCAGTGACGGAGCAGTGGAGACCCAGTACTTC. Residues: CATSDGAVETQYF.